The rows below give T cell receptor beta chains drawn from one sample of a study of blood T cell repertoires in COVID-19. Clones were sequenced by immunoSEQ multiplex PCR, and TCRdb holds only the in-frame ones, with some missing. Here the sample spans around 180,000 clones, around 76% being singletons. The sample was PBMCs or T cells enriched from blood (not recorded which). The receptors were gathered from a woman between 50 and 59 years old with acute COVID-19. CDR3s include the opening cysteine and the closing phenylalanine or tryptophan. A D gene is named only where the DNA matches it firmly. The size field is filled for only some rows; it gives once, few, many or a size class.

d_call clone_size j_call v_call cdr3_aa cdr3_nt
TRBD2 - TRBJ2-3 TRBV11-2 CASSLRGGYTDTQYF TGTGCCAGCAGCTTGCGGGGGGGATACACAGATACGCAGTATTTT
- - TRBJ2-1 TRBV29-1 CSVEDPAQQGHNEQFF TGCAGCGTTGAAGATCCGGCACAACAGGGACACAATGAGCAGTTCTTC
TRBD2 - TRBJ2-1 TRBV10-2 CASSERASGGQYNEQFF TGCGCCAGCAGTGAGCGTGCTAGCGGGGGGCAATACAATGAGCAGTTCTTC
TRBD1 - TRBJ2-6 TRBV7-8 CASSPRDRGTTGANVLTF TGTGCCAGCAGCCCCCGGGACAGGGGAACTACTGGGGCCAACGTCCTGACTTTC
- - TRBJ2-2 TRBV11-2 CASSPSGGINTGELFF TGTGCCAGCAGCCCATCGGGCGGGATAAACACCGGGGAGCTGTTTTTT
- - TRBJ1-4 TRBV6-5 CASGRGMEKLFF TGTGCCAGCGGGAGAGGGATGGAAAAACTGTTTTTT
- - TRBJ1-5 TRBV7-8 CASSLSRDQPQHF TGTGCCAGCAGCTTAAGCAGGGATCAGCCCCAGCATTTT
TRBD1 - TRBJ1-2 TRBV18 CASSATGEIYGYTF TGTGCCAGCTCGGCGACAGGGGAAATCTATGGCTACACCTTC
- - TRBJ1-1 TRBV3-1/TRBV3-2 CASSQDMSTEAFF TGTGCCAGCAGCCAAGATATGAGCACTGAAGCTTTCTTT
- - TRBJ1-2 TRBV3-1/TRBV3-2 CASSQDLQGYGYTF TGTGCCAGCAGCCAAGATCTACAGGGCTATGGCTACACCTTC
TRBD2 - TRBJ2-3 TRBV7-6 CASSSLAGRSTDTQYF TGTGCCAGCAGCTCCCTAGCGGGGAGAAGCACAGATACGCAGTATTTT
- - TRBJ2-1 TRBV7-9 CASSFVRLQGSYNEQFF TGTGCCAGCAGCTTTGTGCGATTACAGGGATCCTACAATGAGCAGTTCTTC
- - TRBJ2-1 TRBV7-7 CASSPTGYSYNEQFF TGTGCTAGCAGCCCGACGGGGTACTCCTACAATGAGCAGTTCTTC
TRBD2 - TRBJ2-1 TRBV28 CASHTRSGGGSYNEQFF TGTGCCAGCCACACCAGGAGCGGGGGGGGCTCCTACAATGAGCAGTTCTTC
TRBD1 - TRBJ1-4 TRBV7-2 CASSGGQGVWEKLFF TGTGCCAGCAGCGGCGGACAGGGGGTATGGGAAAAACTGTTTTTT
TRBD1 - TRBJ1-1 TRBV28 CASSSGGETYGAFF TGTGCCAGCAGTTCAGGGGGTGAGACATACGGGGCTTTCTTT
- - TRBJ2-5 TRBV7-2 CASSWAGNQETQYF TGTGCCAGCAGCTGGGCGGGCAACCAAGAGACCCAGTACTTC
- - TRBJ2-2 TRBV12-3/TRBV12-4 CASSFTDTGELFF TGTGCCAGCAGTTTTACAGACACCGGGGAGCTGTTTTTT
TRBD1 once TRBJ1-3 TRBV9 CASSGEQGLLGNTIYF TGTGCCAGCAGCGGAGAACAGGGGCTGCTCGGAAACACCATATATTTT
TRBD1 - TRBJ1-4 TRBV15 CATSLDRATTNEKLFF TGTGCCACCAGCCTAGACAGGGCCACAACTAATGAAAAACTGTTTTTT
TRBD1 once TRBJ1-1 TRBV4-2 CASSEGRSGTGGMNTEAFF TGTGCCAGCAGCGAAGGGAGATCCGGGACAGGGGGAATGAACACTGAAGCTTTCTTT
TRBD1 many TRBJ1-4 TRBV10-3 CATQEGAYHEKLFF TGTGCCACCCAGGAGGGGGCTTATCATGAAAAACTGTTTTTT
- - TRBJ1-2 TRBV19 CASSIVAPLREENYGYTF TGTGCCAGTAGTATAGTAGCCCCATTAAGGGAGGAGAACTATGGCTACACCTTC
- - TRBJ2-2 TRBV2 CASNWRLPNTGELFF TGTGCCAGCAATTGGAGACTCCCCAACACCGGGGAGCTGTTTTTT
TRBD2 once TRBJ2-3 TRBV6-5 CASSYNRGGKHTQYF TGTGCCAGCAGTTACAATCGGGGGGGGAAGCATACGCAGTATTTT
TRBD1 - TRBJ1-1 TRBV9 CASSGGGQGHTEAFF TGTGCCAGCAGCGGAGGGGGACAGGGTCACACTGAAGCTTTCTTT
- few TRBJ2-1 TRBV4-2 CASSQDLGGNPYNEQFF TGTGCCAGCAGCCAAGATCTCGGGGGAAACCCTTACAATGAGCAGTTCTTC
TRBD2 - TRBJ2-2 TRBV30 CAHVGGRGTGELFF TGTGCCCACGTCGGAGGGAGGGGCACCGGGGAGCTGTTTTTT
TRBD1 - TRBJ1-6 TRBV28 CASRAGQGGAPLHF TGTGCCAGCAGGGCGGGACAGGGAGGCGCACCCCTCCACTTT
TRBD1 few TRBJ1-6 TRBV28 CASSLRPGTANSYNSPLHF TGTGCCAGCAGTTTGAGACCGGGGACAGCAAACTCCTATAATTCACCCCTCCACTTT
- few TRBJ2-3 TRBV6-1 CASSERGGGPDTQYF TGTGCCAGCAGTGAGCGAGGGGGGGGTCCAGATACGCAGTATTTT
TRBD1 - TRBJ1-5 TRBV10-3 CAISEEQGIQPQHF TGTGCCATCAGTGAGGAACAGGGGATTCAGCCCCAGCATTTT
- - TRBJ1-1 TRBV27 CASSLQGFTEAFF TGTGCCAGCAGTTTGCAGGGGTTTACTGAAGCTTTCTTT
- few TRBJ1-5 TRBV6-5 CASSKPNQPQHF TGTGCCAGCAGTAAGCCGAATCAGCCCCAGCATTTT
- - TRBJ2-3 TRBV24-1 CATRGTGDTQYF TGTGCCACCCGTGGAACGGGGGATACGCAGTATTTT
TRBD1 - TRBJ1-2 TRBV9 CASSVEGRGRSNYGYTF TGTGCCAGCAGCGTAGAGGGCAGGGGGCGGAGTAACTATGGCTACACCTTC
- - TRBJ1-5 TRBV6-1 CASSEPRGNQPQHF TGTGCCAGCAGTGAACCTAGGGGTAATCAGCCCCAGCATTTT
TRBD1 - TRBJ1-2 TRBV19 CASSQQGTYGYTF TGTGCCAGTAGTCAACAGGGGACCTATGGCTACACCTTC
TRBD2 - TRBJ2-5 TRBV4-2 CASSPAGGTQYF TGTGCCAGCAGCCCAGCGGGGGGGACCCAGTACTTC
- - TRBJ1-2 TRBV5-1 CASSPGTPNYGYTF TGCGCCAGCAGCCCCGGGACTCCAAACTATGGCTACACCTTC
- - TRBJ2-5 TRBV18 CASSPPVQETQYF TGTGCCAGCTCACCCCCAGTCCAAGAGACCCAGTACTTC
TRBD1 - TRBJ1-2 TRBV2 CASTLQGDDGYTF TGTGCCAGCACCCTACAGGGGGACGATGGCTACACCTTC
- - TRBJ1-4 TRBV5-1 CASSQRGRDEKLFF TGCGCCAGCAGCCAACGGGGGAGGGATGAAAAACTGTTTTTT
- - TRBJ1-1 TRBV4-1 CASSYRDNTEAFF TGCGCCAGCAGCTACAGGGATAACACTGAAGCTTTCTTT
- - TRBJ1-2 TRBV7-2 CASSFGTGYGYTF TGTGCCAGCAGCTTTGGAACGGGGTATGGCTACACCTTC
- - TRBJ1-2 TRBV4-2 CASSQGSGPVYGYTF TGTGCCAGCAGCCAAGGTTCAGGCCCAGTATATGGCTACACCTTC
- once TRBJ1-1 TRBV11-2 CASSSPRAGRNGTEAFF TGTGCCAGCAGCTCCCCCCGGGCAGGGAGGAACGGCACTGAAGCTTTCTTT
TRBD1 - TRBJ1-1 TRBV19 CASSWDRENTEAFF TGTGCCAGTAGTTGGGACAGGGAGAACACTGAAGCTTTCTTT
TRBD2 - TRBJ2-3 TRBV5-4 CASSLGTSGGEADTQYF TGTGCCAGCAGCTTAGGGACTAGCGGGGGGGAGGCAGATACGCAGTATTTT
- - TRBJ1-1 TRBV27 CASSRRGLGANTEAFF TGTGCCAGCAGCCGCCGTGGGCTGGGGGCGAACACTGAAGCTTTCTTT
TRBD2 - TRBJ2-3 TRBV5-6 CASSLVLAGGDTQYF TGTGCCAGCAGCTTGGTCCTAGCGGGGGGAGATACGCAGTATTTT